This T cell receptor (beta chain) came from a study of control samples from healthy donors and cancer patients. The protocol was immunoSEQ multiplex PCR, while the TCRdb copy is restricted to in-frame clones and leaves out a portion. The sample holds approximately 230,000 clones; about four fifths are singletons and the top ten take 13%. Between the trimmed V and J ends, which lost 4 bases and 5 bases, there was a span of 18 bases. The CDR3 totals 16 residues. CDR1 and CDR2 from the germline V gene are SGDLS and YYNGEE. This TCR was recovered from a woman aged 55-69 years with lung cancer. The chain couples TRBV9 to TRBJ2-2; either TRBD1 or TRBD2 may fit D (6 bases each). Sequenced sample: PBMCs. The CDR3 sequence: CASSPEGGLITGELFF. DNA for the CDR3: TGTGCCAGCAGCCCGGAGGGGGGACTGATTACCGGGGAGCTGTTTTTT.